The 21 T cell receptor beta chains below come from one sample, sequenced in a study of T cells in Graves' hyperthyroidism and ophthalmopathy. What was amplified from RNA transcripts were TCR beta CDR3 regions. Researchers ran a first-round RT-PCR on the TCR CDR3 using the HTBI primer set. TCRdb independently ran MiXCR on the multiplex PCR reads; one entry per CDR3 protein. This sample yields 300,000 to 400,000 distinct CDR3 sequences, of which roughly 20% are seen a single time; about 53% belongs to the top ten. The material sequenced was blood. These receptor sequences come from a woman aged 45-65 years with Graves' hyperthyroidism.

The rearrangement uses TRBV11-1 and TRBJ2-7, with TRBD1 as a possible D gene (6 bases). The V and J ends lost 2 bases and 2 bases respectively, with 13 bases between them. The CDR3 consists of 15 residues. Looked up from germline, CDR1 is SGHAT and CDR2 is FQDESV (reference sequence). CDR3 bases: TGTGCCAGCAGCTTAAGGGGGATAGGGGCCTACGAGCAGTACTTC. Encoded protein: CASSLRGIGAYEQYF.

This chain connects TRBV12-3 or TRBV12-4 to TRBJ1-2, with D uncertain. The V gene lost 5 bases and the J gene lost 0 bases, with 10 bases spanning the gap. CDR3 length equals 14 residues. In DNA, the CDR3 is TGTGCCAGCAGTGCCCCTCCTACTAACTATGGCTACACCTTC. Amino acid sequence: CASSAPPTNYGYTF.

The chain employs TRBV29-1 and TRBJ2-5; 10 bases match TRBD2. CDR3 length: 16 amino acids. The V segment lost 7 bases and the J segment 5 bases; nucleotides outside the gene matches: 16. Germline V gene data show CDR1 as SQVTM and CDR2 as ANQGSEA. The CDR3 is CSAAGTSDKRRETQYF. Here the CDR3 DNA reads TGCAGCGCGGCCGGGACTAGCGATAAGAGGAGGGAGACCCAGTACTTC.

This clonotype was detected many times. The J gene is TRBJ2-7, the V gene TRBV6-5; 7 bases are a match to TRBD2. The CDR3 loop spans 15 amino acids. V was clipped by 2 bases and J by 0 bases; unmatched bases: 4. The germline gives CDR1 MNHEY, CDR2 SVGAGI. CDR3 region: CASSYERDVSYEQYF. CDR3 coding DNA: TGTGCCAGCAGTTACGAGCGGGATGTCTCCTACGAGCAGTACTTC.

In its sample, this clonotype was seen many times. CDR3 in amino acids: CASSYRGGNQETQYF. Written as DNA, the CDR3 is TGCGCCAGCAGCTATCGGGGGGGGAACCAAGAGACCCAGTACTTC. The rearrangement links TRBV5-1 to TRBJ2-5; 8 bases agree with TRBD2. V dropped 3 bases and J dropped 0; count of bases not matched to a gene: 4. There are 15 residues in the CDR3. Germline CDR1 and CDR2: SGHRS and YFSETQ.

This clonotype was observed a handful of times. The genes are TRBV9 and TRBJ1-2; no reliable D call. Germline CDR1 is SGDLS and CDR2 is YYNGEE. The CDR3 length is 13 residues. V was cut by 4 bases and J by 2 bases, with 9 bases left in between. CDR3 DNA sequence: TGTGCCAGCAGCCGAGGAACAAACTATGGCTACACCTTC. Translated: CASSRGTNYGYTF.

This clonotype has a count of ten or more. The chain has TRBV2 and TRBJ2-7; D not certain. V lost 7 bases and J lost 2, with 6 bases in between. This CDR3 is built from 11 residues. Germline CDR1 is SNHLY and CDR2 is FYNNEI. The CDR3 sequence is CASIVAYEQYF. DNA for the CDR3: TGTGCCAGCATCGTAGCCTACGAGCAGTACTTC.

This clonotype was seen more than once but under ten times. V usage is TRBV10-3 and J usage is TRBJ1-1; maybe TRBD1 (6 bases). Germline lookup yields CDR1 ENHRY and CDR2 SYGVKD. The CDR3 consists of 12 residues. The ends were cut back, 3 bases at V and 5 bases at J, with 7 bases in the middle. CDR3 sequence reads: CAISEGGTEAFF. As DNA, the CDR3 is TGTGCCATCAGTGAAGGGGGGACTGAAGCTTTCTTT.

This clonotype was observed at least ten times. The chain carries TRBV6-1 and TRBJ2-1; 8 bases map to TRBD2. V shed 8 bases, J shed 3 bases, and the junction held 6 bases outside the gene matches. This CDR3 has 14 residues. The germline V gene has CDR1 MNHNS and CDR2 SASEGT. The CDR3 loop is CASGLAGLYNEQFF. The DNA for the CDR3 is TGTGCCAGCGGCCTAGCGGGTCTCTACAATGAGCAGTTCTTC.

This clonotype was seen ten or more times. The chain recombines TRBV28 with TRBJ2-7; 10 positions agree with TRBD1. This CDR3 has 14 residues. From germline, CDR1 is MDHEN and CDR2 SYDVKM. After removal of 6 bases from V and 5 bases from J, the junction contained 7 bases not matched to a gene. The CDR3, as DNA: TGTGCCAGCAGGCCGGGACAGGGGTTTAACGAGCAGTACTTC. It encodes CASRPGQGFNEQYF.

The V and J genes are TRBV6-5 and TRBJ1-5; D remains ambiguous. The DNA end favors TRBJ2-3, so the J call may be wrong. The CDR3 is 13 residues long. Looked up from germline, CDR1 is MNHEY and CDR2 is SVGAGI. The CDR3 DNA is TGTGCCAGCAGTTACTCGGGAAATCAGCCCCAGTATTTT. Its protein is CASSYSGNQPQYF.

The CDR3 coding sequence is TGTGCCAGCTCACTCGAACAGCTGAACACCGGGGAGCTGTTTTTT. It yields the protein CASSLEQLNTGELFF. The chain uses TRBV18 and TRBJ2-2; D gene unclear. Germline V CDR1 and CDR2: KGHSH, LQKENI. This CDR3 has 15 amino acids. Trimming removed 4 bases from V and 1 base from J, with 10 bases in between. Full variable domain (missing parts from reference TRBV18 and TRBJ2-2): NAGVMQNPRHLVRRRGQEARLRCSPMKGHSHVYWYRQLPEEGLKFMVYLQKENIIDESGMPKERFSAEFPKEGPSILRIQQVVRGDSAAYFCASSLEQLNTGELFFGEGSRLTVL.

This clonotype appeared many times. This chain links TRBV11-2 with TRBJ2-7; 11 bases line up with TRBD1. Trimming at V came to 0 bases and at J to 6 bases, leaving 7 bases not matched to a gene. Germline V CDR1 and CDR2: SGHAT, FQNNGV. The CDR3 has 16 residues. The CDR3 spells CASSLDGTGGRREQYF. The CDR3 nucleotides read TGTGCCAGCAGCTTAGACGGGACAGGGGGAAGGCGCGAGCAGTACTTC. The entire variable domain, with the rest obtained from reference TRBV11-2 and TRBJ2-7, is as follows: EAGVAQSPRYKIIEKRQSVAFWCNPISGHATLYWYQQILGQGPKLLIQFQNNGVVDDSQLPKDRFSAERLKGVDSTLKIQPAKLEDSAVYLCASSLDGTGGRREQYFGPGTRLTVT.

This clonotype has a count of ten or more. The chain carries TRBV6-2 or TRBV6-3 and TRBJ2-7; 12 nucleotides match TRBD2. The CDR3 totals 17 residues. Trimming at V came to 6 bases and at J to 6 bases, leaving 15 bases not matched to a gene. Germline V lookup: CDR1 MNHEY, CDR2 SVGEGT. CDR3 bases: TGTGCCAGCAGCATAACCGGACTAGCGGGGCCCCTGATCGAGCAGTACTTC. Amino acids: CASSITGLAGPLIEQYF.

This clonotype was counted a few times. The chain recombines TRBV3-1 with TRBJ2-2; tentatively, D is TRBD1 or TRBD2 (5 bases each). This CDR3 region has 15 residues. The ends were cut back, 3 bases at V and 7 bases at J, with 15 bases in the middle. Germline V CDR1 and CDR2: LGHDT, YNNKEL (reference sequence). This CDR3 is CASSHSRWGSGELFF. The CDR3 DNA reads TGTGCCAGCAGCCACTCTCGGTGGGGGAGCGGGGAGCTGTTTTTT. The full variable domain, with the rest looked up from reference TRBV3-1 and TRBJ2-2, is DTAVSQTPKYLVTQMGNDKSIKCEQNLGHDTMYWYKQDSKKFLKIMFSYNNKELIINETVPNRFSPKSPDKAHLNLHINSLELGDSAVYFCASSHSRWGSGELFFGEGSRLTVL.

The genes are TRBV20-1 and TRBJ2-1; possibly TRBD2 for D (6 bases). This CDR3 has 18 residues. CDR1 and CDR2 (germline): DFQATT, SNEGSKA (reference sequence). The V and J ends lost 0 bases and 1 base respectively, with 19 bases between them. The CDR3 here is CSARDVEGRTLSYNEQFF. The CDR3 DNA is TGCAGTGCTAGAGATGTGGAGGGGAGGACCCTTTCCTACAATGAGCAGTTCTTC.

Many counts were recorded for this clonotype. The chain joins TRBV28 to TRBJ2-7; tentatively, D is TRBD2 (6 bases). V lost 4 bases and J 7 bases, leaving 20 bases between the germline ends. The CDR3 extends over 15 amino acids. Germline values: CDR1 MDHEN, CDR2 SYDVKM. The CDR3 DNA is TGTGCCAGCAGTTCCCCTCTGGACCCAGGAGGGGAGCAGTACGTC. Protein product: CASSSPLDPGGEQYV.

This clonotype was recorded once. The V and J genes are TRBV7-9 and TRBJ2-1; 8 bases agree with TRBD2. The CDR3 extends over 17 amino acids. Germline V gene sequence: CDR1 SEHNR, CDR2 FQNEAQ (reference sequence). Germline trimming cut 5 bases from V and 1 base from J; bases unmatched to any gene: 10. The CDR3 DNA follows: TGTGCCAGCAGCCACTATAGCGGGAAAGTATCCTACAATGAGCAGTTCTTC. Protein sequence: CASSHYSGKVSYNEQFF.

The chain links TRBV12-5 to TRBJ2-3, with 7 nucleotides matching TRBD2. The trim removed 7 bases at V and 1 base at J, leaving 5 bases unmatched. Germline CDR1 is LGHNT and CDR2 is FRNRAP. CDR3 size: 14 residues. This CDR3 reads CASAPGGRTDTQYF. CDR3 DNA sequence: TGTGCTAGTGCCCCGGGGGGACGCACAGATACGCAGTATTTT.

This clonotype came up many times. The chain has TRBV11-3 and TRBJ2-7; D gene unclear. CDR3 length equals 14 residues. Trimming took off 3 bases at V and 1 base at J, with 10 bases between the two ends. The germline V gene encodes CDR1 SGHNT and CDR2 YENEEA. CDR3 DNA sequence: TGTGCCAGCAGCTTTCTAGGGTATTCCTACGAGCAGTACGTC. Its protein product is CASSFLGYSYEQYV.

This clonotype was seen a few times. This chain connects TRBV20-1 to TRBJ2-2, with 8 bases fitting TRBD2. Germline V gene sequence: CDR1 DFQATT, CDR2 SNEGSKA (reference sequence). The trim removed 3 bases at V and 7 bases at J, leaving 10 bases unmatched. The CDR3 loop spans 15 amino acids. CDR3 in amino acids: CSASWSGSVHGELFF. Written as DNA, the CDR3 is TGCAGTGCTAGTTGGAGCGGGAGCGTCCACGGGGAGCTGTTTTTT.